Below, 3 T cell receptor beta chains from the same sample are listed, as sequenced in a study of response to subunit inactivated influenza vaccine (dated by TCRdb to the late 2010s). The library was produced with RT-PCR. The sequencer listed for this sample is Illumina HiSeq 2500. Using fastp trimming at Q25 and MiXCR clonotype assembly, TCRdb reanalyzed the public sequencing data and kept in-frame beta chains. Duplicate CDR3 protein sequences are folded into a single record with the most common DNA and genes. This sample holds about 500,000 distinct CDR3 sequences; more than 15% were observed only once. 3% of the sample comes from the top ten. The starting material was CD4+ T cells sorted from PBMCs, obtained less than 30 months after vaccination. The receptors derive from a man between 50 and 75 years old who received an inactivated influenza vaccine. Donor details come from another sample of the same person, matched by shared clones.

The chain couples TRBV12-3 or TRBV12-4 to TRBJ1-3, with D perhaps matching TRBD1 (5 bases). This CDR3 contains 15 residues. The ends were cut back, 6 bases at V and 1 base at J, with 13 bases in the middle. CDR3 DNA sequence: TGTGCCAGCAGCCCAGGAGGGACTTCTGGAAACACCATATATTTT. It is translated as CASSPGGTSGNTIYF.

There are many counts of this clonotype. The chain is built from TRBV29-1 and TRBJ2-3; TRBD1 matches at 8 bases. In germline, CDR1 is SQVTM, CDR2 ANQGSEA. J gave up 4 bases and V 8 bases, and 14 bases lay outside the gene matches. The CDR3 spans 15 residues. CDR3 amino acids: CSHPSGQGSPDTQYF. Written as DNA, the CDR3 is TGCAGCCATCCTTCTGGACAGGGTAGCCCAGATACGCAGTATTTT.

This clonotype has more than one count but fewer than ten. The junction and the germline gene differ at one end; a read error may be behind it. CDR3 amino acids: CSAPRGSSKTGELFF. CDR3 nucleotide sequence: TGCAGTGCTCCACGCGGGAGTTCGAAGACCGGGGAGCTGTTTTTT. The chain combines TRBV20-1 with TRBJ2-2; 7 bases line up with TRBD2. There are 15 residues in the CDR3. CDR1 DFQATT and CDR2 SNEGSKA come from the germline V gene (reference sequence).